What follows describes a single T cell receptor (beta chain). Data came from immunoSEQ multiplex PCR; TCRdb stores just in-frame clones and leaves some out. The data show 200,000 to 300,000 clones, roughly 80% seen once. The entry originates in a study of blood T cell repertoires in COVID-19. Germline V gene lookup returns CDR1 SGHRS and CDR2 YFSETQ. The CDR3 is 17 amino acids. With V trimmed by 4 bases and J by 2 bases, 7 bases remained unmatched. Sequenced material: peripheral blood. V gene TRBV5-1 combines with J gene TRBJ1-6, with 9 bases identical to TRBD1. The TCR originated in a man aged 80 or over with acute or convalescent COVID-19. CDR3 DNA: TGCGCCAGCAGCCCGGGGACAGGGAGCACCTATAATTCACCCCTCCACTTT. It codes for CASSPGTGSTYNSPLHF. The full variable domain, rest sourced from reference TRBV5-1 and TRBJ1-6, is KAGVTQTPRYLIKTRGQQVTLSCSPISGHRSVSWYQQTPGQGLQFLFEYFSETQRNKGNFPGRFSGRQFSNSRSEMNVSTLELGDSALYLCASSPGTGSTYNSPLHFGNGTRLTVT.